These 28 T cell receptor beta chains originate from one sample sequenced in a study of CD4 and CD8 cells across lung adenocarcinoma regions. TCRdb reanalysed the PCR reads using MiXCR and keeps one entry per CDR3 protein. The sample lists several thousand distinct CDR3 sequences, more than 55% occurring once. Sequencing input: CD4+ T cells from the center of a lung tumor. The receptor source for this set is a female donor with lung adenocarcinoma. The CD4 and CD8 labels of this study may be unreliable.

The table lists this clonotype with a few counts. This sequence joins TRBV7-8 and TRBJ2-7; D is undetermined. Germline V CDR1 and CDR2: SGHVS, FQNEAQ. The ends were cut back, 5 bases at V and 3 bases at J, with 11 bases in the middle. The CDR3 is made up of 13 amino acids. The CDR3 DNA reads TGTGCCAGCAGCCGCTCGGAATTCTACGAGCAGTACTTC. Translated: CASSRSEFYEQYF.

This chain uses TRBV4-2 with TRBJ1-2; no definite D call. This CDR3 region has 13 residues. The germline V and J ends were trimmed by 4 bases and 2 bases, with 8 bases remaining between them. Germline CDR1 LGHNA, CDR2 YNFKEQ. The CDR3 spells CASSPAKNYGYTF. The CDR3 DNA reads TGTGCCAGCAGCCCCGCCAAGAACTATGGCTACACCTTC.

The chain combines TRBV7-8 with TRBJ2-2, with TRBD2 identical over 11 bases. This CDR3 region has 17 residues. Germline V gene lookup returns CDR1 SGHVS and CDR2 FQNEAQ. V was pared by 3 bases and J by 1 base, with 4 bases of the junction left unmatched. The CDR3 loop reads CASSLDTSGGNTGELFF. Here the CDR3 DNA reads TGTGCCAGCAGCTTGGACACTAGCGGGGGGAACACCGGGGAGCTGTTTTTT.

This chain joins TRBV27 and TRBJ2-3, with 7 bases aligning to TRBD2. Germline V gene lookup returns CDR1 MNHEY and CDR2 SMNVEV (reference sequence). This CDR3 region has 12 residues. CDR3 sequence: CAGGRGKNTQYF. The CDR3 region has the DNA TGTGCGGGCGGGAGAGGCAAAAATACGCAGTATTTT.

Regarding this clonotype: This CDR3 fails to terminate in the conserved phenylalanine or tryptophan, so it likely reflects a read error. The DNA is omitted, as the CDR3 cannot be located on it reliably, and the CDR3 follows TCRdb's listing. This chain connects TRBV6-1 to TRBJ2-1; TRBD2 reflects the table's D call only, with no check against the DNA. CDR1 MNHNS and CDR2 SASEGT come from the germline V gene. The CDR3 length equals 17 residues, ends included. CDR3 protein: CASSVGRATQDGREAVC.

Notes on this clonotype: A read error may produce the germline difference seen at one junction end. V gene TRBV10-2 combines with J gene TRBJ2-3, with D maybe TRBD1 (6 bases). The tail of the sequence fits TRBJ2-5 better, so the J call may be wrong. Germline loops: CDR1 WSHSY, CDR2 SAAADI. The CDR3 totals 14 residues. CDR3 residues: CAGSEGRDKDTQYF. The CDR3 coding sequence is TGCGCGGGCAGCGAGGGCCGGGACAAAGATACCCAGTACTTC.

To note about this clonotype: The CDR3 does not close with the conserved phenylalanine or tryptophan, likely indicating a read error. The limits of the CDR3 on the DNA are not certain, so only TCRdb's listed CDR3 is given. The V gene is TRBV7-6, the J gene TRBJ2-1; TRBD1 is the table's D call, not checked against the DNA. The CDR3 contains 11 residues when both ends are counted. Germline loops: CDR1 SGHVS, CDR2 FNYEAQ. CDR3 region: CASSPVISRVP.

The chain links TRBV5-1 to TRBJ2-1; D is undetermined. CDR1 and CDR2 (germline): SGHRS, YFSETQ. This CDR3 has 14 amino acids. The V end was cut by 2 bases, the J end by 7 bases, with 13 bases between. The CDR3: CASSFRQRENEQFF. The CDR3 coding sequence is TGCGCCAGCAGCTTCCGGCAAAGGGAAAATGAGCAGTTCTTC.

V and J are TRBV6-1 and TRBJ2-1; 8 bases match TRBD2. The CDR3 spans 11 residues. The V and J ends lost 6 bases and 9 bases, in that order; junction bases with no gene match: 1. Germline CDR1 MNHNS, CDR2 SASEGT. The CDR3, as DNA: TGTGCCAGCAGGGGACTAGGTGAGCAGTTCTTC. Translation: CASRGLGEQFF.

The chain joins TRBV27 to TRBJ2-1; D assignment may be TRBD1 or TRBD2 (6 bases each). The DNA end lines up better with TRBJ2-5; the J call may be wrong. Germline V gene sequence: CDR1 MNHEY, CDR2 SMNVEV (reference sequence). The CDR3 is 15 residues long. The CDR3 loop reads CARGLGGRDQDIQYF. The CDR3, as DNA: TGTGCCAGGGGGCTCGGGGGCCGTGACCAAGACATCCAGTACTTC.

At least ten counts were recorded for this clonotype. With a much larger clone just one base away, this may be a read error. The rearrangement joins TRBV6-1 to TRBJ2-1; D remains unclear. The DNA end favors TRBJ2-7, so the J call may be wrong. The CDR3 consists of 16 residues. Germline lookup yields CDR1 MNHNS and CDR2 SASEGT. CDR3 in amino acids: CASSALNGPGPTEQYF. The DNA of the CDR3 is TGTGCCAGCAGTGCCCTGAATGGGCCGGGCCCCACGGAGCAGTACTTC.

The chain recombines TRBV12-3 or TRBV12-4 with TRBJ2-1; 8 bases are a match to TRBD2. CDR3 length equals 15 residues. V was pared by 7 bases and J by 5 bases, with 10 bases of the junction left unmatched. The CDR3 sequence: CASNPGRGGHNEQFF. The CDR3 region has the DNA TGTGCCAGCAATCCCGGACGGGGGGGACACAATGAGCAGTTCTTC.

This clonotype was seen a few times. The V call is TRBV6-2 or TRBV6-3, the J call TRBJ2-3, with TRBD2 matching over 8 bases. The germline CDR1 and CDR2 sequences are MNHEY and SVGEGT. Germline trimming cut 7 bases from V and 3 bases from J; bases unmatched to any gene: 12. This CDR3 comprises 16 residues. CDR3 sequence: CASIPGRGAMTDTQYF. The CDR3 DNA follows: TGTGCCAGCATTCCCGGGCGGGGGGCCATGACAGATACGCAGTATTTT.

V and J are TRBV27 and TRBJ1-2; the D is unclear. Germline assignment: CDR1 MNHEY and CDR2 SMNVEV (reference sequence). The CDR3 has 13 residues. The V and J ends lost 5 bases and 0 bases respectively, with 7 bases between them. In DNA, the CDR3 is TGTGCCAGCAGTCGCGGACCTAACTATGGCTACACCTTC. This codes for CASSRGPNYGYTF.

This clonotype was observed once. CDR3 coding DNA: TGTGCCAGCGGCGTGGACAACCGTTACTCCGAGCAGTACTTC. Residues: CASGVDNRYSEQYF. The V call is TRBV6-1, the J call TRBJ2-7; perhaps TRBD1 as D (5 bases). V shed 8 bases and J shed 6 bases, with 20 bases lying between them. The CDR3 is 14 residues long. Germline CDR1 reads MNHNS; CDR2 reads SASEGT.

The chain is built from TRBV10-1 and TRBJ2-5, with unresolved D. The DNA end is more similar to TRBJ2-7, so the J call may be wrong. The CDR3 covers 12 residues. Looked up from germline, CDR1 is WNHNN and CDR2 is SYGVQD (reference sequence). CDR3 bases: TGCGCCAGCATCCTTAGTATCCACGAGCAGTACTTC. This translates into CASILSIHEQYF.

The chain employs TRBV11-2 and TRBJ2-1; TRBD2 aligns across 9 bases. The CDR3 is 18 amino acids. With 1 base clipped from V and 0 bases from J, the junction kept 7 bases outside the gene matches. Germline assignment: CDR1 SGHAT and CDR2 FQNNGV. The CDR3 DNA follows: TGTGCCAGCAGCTTAGTCGGTAGCGGGAGTTTCTCCTACAATGAGCAGTTCTTC. This sequence encodes CASSLVGSGSFSYNEQFF. The whole variable domain, remainder taken from reference TRBV11-2 and TRBJ2-1, is EAGVAQSPRYKIIEKRQSVAFWCNPISGHATLYWYQQILGQGPKLLIQFQNNGVVDDSQLPKDRFSAERLKGVDSTLKIQPAKLEDSAVYLCASSLVGSGSFSYNEQFFGPGTRLTVL.

The V call is TRBV5-4, the J call TRBJ2-1; 13 bases line up with TRBD2. Trimming at V came to 1 base and at J to 0 bases, leaving 7 bases not matched to a gene. Germline V gives CDR1 SGHNT, CDR2 YYREEE (reference sequence). The CDR3 runs to 19 residues. The CDR3, as DNA: TGTGCCAGCAGCTTGCCGGGACTAGCGGGAAGGAGCTCCTACAATGAGCAGTTCTTC. This encodes CASSLPGLAGRSSYNEQFF.

This clonotype was picked up a small number of times. The V call is TRBV6-1, the J call TRBJ2-4; D could derive from TRBD1 or TRBD2 (5 bases each). V was shortened by 7 bases and J by 8 bases, with 12 bases between the two germline ends. The germline CDR1 and CDR2 sequences are MNHNS and SASEGT. This CDR3 has 12 residues. CDR3 coding DNA: TGTGCCAGCAAATATGGGACGGACATTCAGTACTTC. It encodes CASKYGTDIQYF.

Many counts were recorded for this clonotype. V gene TRBV20-1 combines with J gene TRBJ2-7; D remains ambiguous. The CDR3 has 13 amino acids. V was clipped by 1 base and J by 4 bases, with 11 bases between them. CDR1 and CDR2 (germline): DFQATT, SNEGSKA (reference sequence). The CDR3 DNA sequence: TGCAGTGCTAGAGGTTGGAGCCGGTACGAGCAGTACTTC. Translating gives CSARGWSRYEQYF.

The rearrangement joins TRBV6-1 to TRBJ2-3, with D perhaps TRBD2 (5 bases). Trimming shortened V by 4 bases and J by 5 bases, and 19 bases separated the two germline ends. The CDR3 sequence is 16 residues long. Germline assignment: CDR1 MNHNS and CDR2 SASEGT. The CDR3 DNA sequence: TGTGCCAGCAGTGGGACGGGTTGGGGAGCAAAAGATACGCAGTATTTT. This codes for CASSGTGWGAKDTQYF.

V is TRBV6-1 and J is TRBJ2-1; the D is unclear. The V gene's germline CDR1 is MNHNS and CDR2 SASEGT. CDR3 length: 15 amino acids. V gave up 4 bases and J gave up 2 bases, with 12 bases separating them. CDR3 residues: CASSAAQEAYNEQFF. As DNA, the CDR3 is TGTGCCAGCAGTGCGGCGCAAGAGGCCTACAATGAGCAGTTCTTC.

The CDR3 DNA sequence: TGTGCCGTCGCCGGGGGCCTCTTGGGAGAGACCCAGTACTTC. Translation gives CAVAGGLLGETQYF. The rearrangement joins TRBV10-3 to TRBJ2-5; the D call may be TRBD1 or TRBD2 (6 bases each). The CDR3 is 14 amino acids. CDR1 and CDR2 (germline): ENHRY, SYGVKD. The V and J ends lost 11 bases and 4 bases respectively, with 20 bases between them.

This sequence joins TRBV4-1 and TRBJ2-5, with a weak D call TRBD2 (6 bases). This CDR3 is built from 15 residues. The germline V gene has CDR1 MGHRA and CDR2 YSYEKL. With 2 bases removed from V and 0 bases from J, the gap between germline ends came to 10 bases. CDR3 sequence (DNA): TGCGCCAGCAGCCAAATAGCGGTCTACCAAGAGACCCAGTACTTC. Translation gives CASSQIAVYQETQYF.

The rearrangement joins TRBV11-3 to TRBJ2-5, with TRBD2 matching 15 bases. CDR3 length: 16 residues. Germline V CDR1 and CDR2: SGHNT, YENEEA. Trimming removed 5 bases from V and 11 bases from J; junction bases left unmatched: 12. This CDR3 is CASSRTSGRADGEQYF. The CDR3, as DNA: TGTGCCAGCAGCCGGACTAGCGGGAGGGCCGACGGGGAGCAGTACTTC.

A note on this clonotype: A read error may account for a junction end that differs from germline. The chain uses TRBV6-5 and TRBJ2-1, with 14 bases matching TRBD2. This CDR3 is 14 amino acids long. CDR1 MNHEY and CDR2 SVGAGI come from the germline V gene. CDR3 DNA sequence: TGTGCCAGCAGTTTCGGGACTAGCGGGGGCCAGATGATCTTC. Amino acids: CASSFGTSGGQMIF.

This clonotype was found many times. The chain joins TRBV6-1 to TRBJ2-2, with unresolved D. CDR1 is MNHNS, CDR2 SASEGT, per germline. The length of the CDR3 is 15 residues. Trimming removed 6 bases at V and 0 bases at J, with 11 bases between. The CDR3 loop is CASSPYGTNTGELFF. In DNA, the CDR3 is TGTGCCAGCAGCCCCTATGGAACGAACACCGGGGAGCTGTTTTTT.

V usage is TRBV14 and J usage is TRBJ1-6; D gene unclear. The CDR3 length is 13 residues. The germline gives CDR1 SGHDN, CDR2 FVKESK. The V end lost 1 base, the J end lost 5 bases, and 3 bases lay between the germline ends. CDR3 region: CASSQGNNSPLHF. CDR3 nucleotides: TGTGCCAGCAGCCAAGGGAATAATTCACCCCTCCACTTT. Complete variable domain (other parts from reference TRBV14 and TRBJ1-6): EAGVTQFPSHSVIEKGQTVTLRCDPISGHDNLYWYRRVMGKEIKFLLHFVKESKQDESGMPNNRFLAERTGGTYSTLKVQPAELEDSGVYFCASSQGNNSPLHFGNGTRLTVT.